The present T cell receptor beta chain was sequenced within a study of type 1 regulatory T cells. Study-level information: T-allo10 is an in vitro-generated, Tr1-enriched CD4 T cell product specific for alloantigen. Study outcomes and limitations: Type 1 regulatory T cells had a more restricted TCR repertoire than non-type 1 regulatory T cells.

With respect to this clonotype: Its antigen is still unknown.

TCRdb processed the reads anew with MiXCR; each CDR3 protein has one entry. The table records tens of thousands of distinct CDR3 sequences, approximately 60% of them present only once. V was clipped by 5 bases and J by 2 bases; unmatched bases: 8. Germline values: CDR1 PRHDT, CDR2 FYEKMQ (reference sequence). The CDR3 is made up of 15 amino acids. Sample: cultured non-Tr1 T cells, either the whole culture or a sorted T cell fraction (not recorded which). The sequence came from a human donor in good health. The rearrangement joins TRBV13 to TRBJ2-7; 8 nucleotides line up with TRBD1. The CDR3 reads CASSAPGTGTYEQYF. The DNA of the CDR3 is TGTGCCAGCAGCGCCCCCGGGACAGGAACCTACGAGCAGTACTTC.